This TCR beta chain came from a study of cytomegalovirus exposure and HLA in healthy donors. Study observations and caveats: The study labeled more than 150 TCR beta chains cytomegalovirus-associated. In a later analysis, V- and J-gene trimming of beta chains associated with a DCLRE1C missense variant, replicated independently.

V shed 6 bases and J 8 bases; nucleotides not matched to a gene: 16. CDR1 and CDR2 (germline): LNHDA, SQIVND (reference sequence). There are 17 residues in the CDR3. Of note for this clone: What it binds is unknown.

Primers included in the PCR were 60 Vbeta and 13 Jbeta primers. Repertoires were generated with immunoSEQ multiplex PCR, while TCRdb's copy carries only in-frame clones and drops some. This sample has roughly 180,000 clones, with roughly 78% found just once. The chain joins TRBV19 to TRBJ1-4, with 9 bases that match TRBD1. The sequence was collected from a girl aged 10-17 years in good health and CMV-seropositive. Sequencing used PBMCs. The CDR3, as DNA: TGTGCCAGTAGGAGGACAGGGGCCCCCTCGAGTTGGGAAAAACTGTTTTTT. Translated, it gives CASRRTGAPSSWEKLFF.